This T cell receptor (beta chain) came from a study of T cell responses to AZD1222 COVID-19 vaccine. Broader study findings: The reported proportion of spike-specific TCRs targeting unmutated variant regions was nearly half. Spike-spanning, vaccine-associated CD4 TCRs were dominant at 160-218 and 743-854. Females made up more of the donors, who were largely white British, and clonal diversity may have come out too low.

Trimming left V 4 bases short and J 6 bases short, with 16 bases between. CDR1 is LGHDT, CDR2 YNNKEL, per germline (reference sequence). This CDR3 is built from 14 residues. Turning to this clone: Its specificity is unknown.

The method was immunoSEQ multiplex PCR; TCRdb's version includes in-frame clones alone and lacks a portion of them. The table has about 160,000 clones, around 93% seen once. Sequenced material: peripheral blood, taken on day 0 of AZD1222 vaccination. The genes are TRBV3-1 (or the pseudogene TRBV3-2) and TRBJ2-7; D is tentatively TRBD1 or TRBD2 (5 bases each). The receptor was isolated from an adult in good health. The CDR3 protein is CASSLGTSQGEQYF. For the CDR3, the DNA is TGTGCCAGCAGCCTCGGGACCTCCCAGGGCGAGCAGTACTTC.